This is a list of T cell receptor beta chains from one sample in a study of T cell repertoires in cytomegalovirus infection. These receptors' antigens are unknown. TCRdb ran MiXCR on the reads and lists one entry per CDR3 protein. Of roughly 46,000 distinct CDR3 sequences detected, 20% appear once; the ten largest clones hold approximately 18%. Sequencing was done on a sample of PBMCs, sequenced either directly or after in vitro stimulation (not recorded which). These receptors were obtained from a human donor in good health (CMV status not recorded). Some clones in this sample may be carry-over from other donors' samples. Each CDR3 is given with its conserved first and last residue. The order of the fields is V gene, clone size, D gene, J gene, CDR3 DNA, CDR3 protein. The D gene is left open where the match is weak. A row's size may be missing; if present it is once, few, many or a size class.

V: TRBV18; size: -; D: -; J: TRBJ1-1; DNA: TGTGCCAGCTCACCAGGTGGGCAGGGGAACACTGAAGCTTTCTTT; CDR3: CASSPGGQGNTEAFF
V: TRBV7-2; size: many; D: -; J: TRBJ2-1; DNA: TGTGCCAGCAGCCCCGACAGCCCTTACCTAACTCACAATGAGCAGTTCTTC; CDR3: CASSPDSPYLTHNEQFF
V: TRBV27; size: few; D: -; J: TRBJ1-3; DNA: TGTGCCAGCAGGGAGTGGGGGGCGGATGGAAACACCATATATTTT; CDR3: CASREWGADGNTIYF
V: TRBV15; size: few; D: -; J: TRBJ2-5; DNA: TGTGCCACCAGCATCTGGGGGTCTGAGGCCCAGTACTTC; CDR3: CATSIWGSEAQYF
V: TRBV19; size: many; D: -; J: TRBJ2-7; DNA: TGTGCCAGTAGTATAGGGGACTCATCCTCCTGGGAGCAGTACTTC; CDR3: CASSIGDSSSWEQYF
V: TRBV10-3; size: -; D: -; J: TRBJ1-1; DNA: TGTGCCATCAGTGAGTCGGACGCAGGGGAAACTGAAGCTTTCTTT; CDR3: CAISESDAGETEAFF
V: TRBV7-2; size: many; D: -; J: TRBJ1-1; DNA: TGTGCCAGCAGCCCAAGGGCGACTGAAGCTTTCTTT; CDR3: CASSPRATEAFF
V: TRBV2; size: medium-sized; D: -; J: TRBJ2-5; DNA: TGTGCCAGCAGTGAAGTGGCGAAAGAGACCCAGTACTTC; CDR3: CASSEVAKETQYF
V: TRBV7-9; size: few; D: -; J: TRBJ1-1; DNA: TGTGCCAGCAGGGAGGGAATGAACACTGAAGCTTTCTTT; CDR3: CASREGMNTEAFF
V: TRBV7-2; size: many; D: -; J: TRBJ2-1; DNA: TGTGCCAGCAGCCGGGCCCCTAGGGAGCAGTTCTTC; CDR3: CASSRAPREQFF
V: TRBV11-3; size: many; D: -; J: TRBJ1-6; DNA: TGTGCCAGCAGCCCCCAAGGGGGTTTCTGGTCCTCACCCCTCCACTTT; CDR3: CASSPQGGFWSSPLHF
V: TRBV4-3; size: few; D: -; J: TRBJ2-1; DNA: TGCGCCAGCAGCCAAGGTTACTCCTACAATGAGCAGTTCTTC; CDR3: CASSQGYSYNEQFF
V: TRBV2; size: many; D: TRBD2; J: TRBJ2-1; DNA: TGTGCCAGCAGAAGGGGACTAGTTTCAAATGAGCAGTTCTTC; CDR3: CASRRGLVSNEQFF
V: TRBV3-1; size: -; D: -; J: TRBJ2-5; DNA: TGTGCCAGCAGCCAAGACGGCGCGCAAGAGACCCAGTACTTC; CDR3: CASSQDGAQETQYF
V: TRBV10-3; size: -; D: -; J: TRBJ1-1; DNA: TGTGCCATCAGCGAGTCCCGGGGACAAACTGAAGCTTTCTTT; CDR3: CAISESRGQTEAFF
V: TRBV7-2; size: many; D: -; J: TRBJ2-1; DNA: TGTGCCAGCAGCCCTTCTTTCTACAATGAGCAGTTCTTC; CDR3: CASSPSFYNEQFF
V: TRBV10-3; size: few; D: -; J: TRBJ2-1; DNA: TGTGCCACTCTAGGATCTAGGGGGAGCTCCTACAATGAGCAGTTCTTC; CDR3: CATLGSRGSSYNEQFF
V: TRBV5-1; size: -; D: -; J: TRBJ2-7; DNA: TGCGCCAGCAGCCTCAGGGGCGCCTACGAGCAGTACTTC; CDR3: CASSLRGAYEQYF
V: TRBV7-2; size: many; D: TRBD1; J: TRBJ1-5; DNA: TGTGCCAGCAGCTTAGTGGGACAGATGAATCAGCCCCAGCATTTT; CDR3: CASSLVGQMNQPQHF
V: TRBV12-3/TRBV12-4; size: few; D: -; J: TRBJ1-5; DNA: TGTGCCAGCAGTCCCCAGGGTGGTCAGCCCCAGCATTTT; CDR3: CASSPQGGQPQHF
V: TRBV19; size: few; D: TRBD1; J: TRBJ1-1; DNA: TGTGCCAGTAGTGCCACAAGGACAGGCAACACTGAAGCTTTCTTT; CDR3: CASSATRTGNTEAFF
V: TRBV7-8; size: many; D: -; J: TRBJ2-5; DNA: TGTGCCAGCAGCTTAGGGGGGTCTACGCGGGGGACCCAGTACTTC; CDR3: CASSLGGSTRGTQYF
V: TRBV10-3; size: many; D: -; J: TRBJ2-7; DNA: TGTGCCACCCTGGGGAGCTCCTACGAGCAGTACTTC; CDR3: CATLGSSYEQYF
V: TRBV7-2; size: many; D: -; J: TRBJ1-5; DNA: TGTGCCAGCAGCCCGGACGGATCATTCAATCAGCCCCAGCATTTT; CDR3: CASSPDGSFNQPQHF
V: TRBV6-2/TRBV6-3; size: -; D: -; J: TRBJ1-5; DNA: TGTGCCAGCAGACCCTTTTTGGCGGGGCAAAATCAGCCCCAGCATTTT; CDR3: CASRPFLAGQNQPQHF
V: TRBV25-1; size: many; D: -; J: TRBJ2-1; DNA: TGTGCCAGCAGTGAATCAGCGACCGTTAGCTCCTACAATGAGCAGTTCTTC; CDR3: CASSESATVSSYNEQFF
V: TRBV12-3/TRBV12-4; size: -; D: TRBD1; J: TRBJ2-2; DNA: TGTGCCAGCAGACGCGGGACAGGGGTTCTGACCGGGGAGCTGTTTTTT; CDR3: CASRRGTGVLTGELFF
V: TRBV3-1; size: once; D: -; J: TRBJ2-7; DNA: TGTGCCAGCAGCCAGGCCACAGGAATCGAGCAGTACTTC; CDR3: CASSQATGIEQYF
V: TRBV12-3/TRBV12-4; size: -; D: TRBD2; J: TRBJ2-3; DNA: TGTGCCAGCAGTTTTGGCCTAGCGGGGGGCACAGATACGCAGTATTTT; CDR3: CASSFGLAGGTDTQYF
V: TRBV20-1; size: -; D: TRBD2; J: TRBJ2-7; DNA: TGCAGTGCTAGGATCCCTAGCGGGGGTTACGAGCAGTACTTC; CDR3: CSARIPSGGYEQYF
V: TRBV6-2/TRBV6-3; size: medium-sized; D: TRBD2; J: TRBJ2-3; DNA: TGTGCCAGCGGGAGGGCCGGCACAGATACGCAGTATTTT; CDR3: CASGRAGTDTQYF
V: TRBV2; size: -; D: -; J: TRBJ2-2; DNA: TGTGCCACCAAGGGGACCGCGAACACCGGGGAGCTGTTTTTT; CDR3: CATKGTANTGELFF
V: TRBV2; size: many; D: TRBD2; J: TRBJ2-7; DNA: TGTGCCAGCAGATATAGCGGGGGGTCCTACGAGCAGTACTTC; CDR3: CASRYSGGSYEQYF
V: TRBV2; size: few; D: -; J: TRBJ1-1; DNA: TGTGCCAGCAGCCCCAGCGGTGCAGCTTTCTTT; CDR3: CASSPSGAAFF
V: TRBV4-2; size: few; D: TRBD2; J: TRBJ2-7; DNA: TGTGCCAGCAGCCAACTGGGACTAGCGGGGTACGAGCAGTACTTC; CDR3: CASSQLGLAGYEQYF
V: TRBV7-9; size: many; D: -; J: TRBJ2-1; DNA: TGTGCCAGCAGCTCACAGGGATACAATGAGCAGTTCTTC; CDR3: CASSSQGYNEQFF
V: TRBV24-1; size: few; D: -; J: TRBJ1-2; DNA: TGTGCCACCAGTGATGGGTTGCCCGGGGGCTACACCTTC; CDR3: CATSDGLPGGYTF
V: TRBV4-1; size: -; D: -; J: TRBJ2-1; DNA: TGCGCCAGCAGCCAAGGAGGGGGTATCTACAATGAGCAGTTCTTC; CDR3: CASSQGGGIYNEQFF
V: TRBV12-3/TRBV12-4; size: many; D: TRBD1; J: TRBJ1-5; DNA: TGTGCCAGCAGCCTGGGACAGGGCCTTTATAGCAATCAGCCCCAGCATTTT; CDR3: CASSLGQGLYSNQPQHF
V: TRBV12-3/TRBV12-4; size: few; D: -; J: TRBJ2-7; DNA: TGTGCCAGCAGCTCGGGACGTGCTAGCTCCTACGAGCAGTACTTC; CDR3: CASSSGRASSYEQYF
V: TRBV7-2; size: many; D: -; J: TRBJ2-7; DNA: TGTGCCAGCAGCTTAGTAGGCGGCACGACCTACGAGCAGTACTTC; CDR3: CASSLVGGTTYEQYF
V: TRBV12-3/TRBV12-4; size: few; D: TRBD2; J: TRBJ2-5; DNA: TGTGCCAGTTGGGAGGGCGGGGGAATTGAGACCCAGTACTTC; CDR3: CASWEGGGIETQYF
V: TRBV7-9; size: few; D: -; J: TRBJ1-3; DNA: TGTGCCAGCAGCTTACCAGAGCGAAACACCATATATTTT; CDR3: CASSLPERNTIYF
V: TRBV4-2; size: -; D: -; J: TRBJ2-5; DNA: TGTGCCAGCAGCCAAGATACGAGGCGTTTGGAGACCCAGTACTTC; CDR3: CASSQDTRRLETQYF
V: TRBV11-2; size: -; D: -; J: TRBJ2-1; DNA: TGTGCCAGCAGCTTAGGGTCCAGCGGCAATGAGCAGTTCTTC; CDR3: CASSLGSSGNEQFF
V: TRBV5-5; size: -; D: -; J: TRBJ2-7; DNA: TGTGCCAGCAGCAGCTTGGTCTCCTACGAGCAGTACTTC; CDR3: CASSSLVSYEQYF
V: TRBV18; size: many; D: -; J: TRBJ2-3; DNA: TGTGCCAGCTCACCACTTGAGGGAGGCACAGATACGCAGTATTTT; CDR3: CASSPLEGGTDTQYF
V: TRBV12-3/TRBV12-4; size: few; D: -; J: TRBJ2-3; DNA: TGTGCCAGCAGCCAGGACGGTCCCACAGATACGCAGTATTTT; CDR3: CASSQDGPTDTQYF
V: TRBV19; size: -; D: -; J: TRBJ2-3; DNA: TGTGCCAGTAGTATAAAGGGGCGGGATACCTCCACAGATACGCAGTATTTT; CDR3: CASSIKGRDTSTDTQYF